Here is one T cell receptor beta chain with its context. Its antigen remains undetermined. Per-nucleotide qualities are absent, and no much larger clonotype sits a single base away. Trimming at the junction amounts to 1 base on V and 0 bases on J, and the germline ends lie 10 bases apart. The CDR3 runs 15 amino acids, cysteine and phenylalanine included. The retained sequence is limited to the CDR3, 45 bases, with the frame set at the first base. From a lookup of the germline V gene, CDR1 and CDR2 are KGHSH and LQKENI. The sample comes from a study of PD-1 blockade in classical Hodgkin lymphoma (dated by TCRdb to about 2020). The study in broad terms: The study used CyTOF and TCR beta sequencing to define a peripheral blood immune signature of response to PD-1 blockade in classical Hodgkin lymphoma.

The research as a whole found: Newly diagnosed patients were reported to have lower baseline TCR diversity than healthy donors, and relapsed/refractory patients were reported to have lower baseline TCR diversity still. The study covered only a single clinical trial cohort, and the causes of the repertoire differences, possibly disease activity or prior therapy, were still not defined.

This specimen's time point label, interpreted: newly diagnosed, previously untreated cHL patient sample. PBMCs from patients with newly diagnosed, previously untreated classical Hodgkin lymphoma were sequenced as a comparison group for the relapsed/refractory trial patients. Peripheral blood was collected in 8 mL Vacutainer Cell Preparation Tubes, from which PBMCs were isolated by centrifugation and then cryopreserved. Genomic DNA was isolated using the Qiagen DNeasy kit from unsorted PBMCs as well as from negatively selected CD4+ and CD8+ fractions. Using primers that anneal to V and J segments, immunoSEQ multiplex PCR amplified the TCR beta CDR3 regions. A synthetic immune receptor repertoire was used to minimize amplification bias, and remaining bias was computationally removed after sequencing. The authors processed their data as follows. Custom Python scripts were used to quantify repertoire diversity as the Shannon entropy index. Unsorted, CD4+ and CD8+ repertoires were analyzed separately, except in combined analyses where CD4+ and CD8+ sequences were merged in silico. The table comes from immuneACCESS by way of TCRdb, which keeps in-frame sequences with V and J called. Part of the clones is missing from these tables; in studies checked, under half for an unresolved V gene and the rest for unknown reasons. That table is the source of V, J and clone size, and D and trimming were worked out from the DNA. The sample table records about 30,000 clones; roughly nine tenths of these occur just once. The top ten hold 3.8% of the sample.

This TCR was sampled from a human donor with classical Hodgkin lymphoma. The V and J segments used are TRBV18 and TRBJ2-7; TRBD2 is perhaps the D gene, given 7 matching bases. Sequencing was performed on peripheral blood mononuclear cells (PBMCs). The DNA is TGTGCCAGCTCACCACAGGGGGGGGCCTCCTACGAGCAGTACTTC. This encodes CASSPQGGASYEQYF.